This entry is about one T cell receptor (beta chain). This clone was counted only a few times. Its antigen remains unidentified. No base quality values were provided; no much bigger clone lies one nucleotide off. Sample time point, as interpreted from the label and publication: baseline before first vaccination. Vaccinee samples were obtained from the UK trials COV001 and COV002, which included a single-blind randomized controlled phase 2/3 trial of AZD1222 (ChAdOx1 nCoV-19) in healthy adults. Trial participant PBMC samples were collected at day 0 and day 28 after the second dose for TCRbeta chain sequencing. The data belong to a study of T cell responses to AZD1222 COVID-19 vaccine (dated by TCRdb to the early 2020s). The study in broad terms: AZD1222 recipients whose second dose came at about 4 weeks and those whose second dose came at about 12 weeks were combined into one group, since spike-specific TCR depth and breadth did not differ between the two schedules. TCR sequencing covered more than 230 trial participants: 207 given two doses of AZD1222 and 26 given two doses of MenACWY control vaccine. Enrollment into the trials was organized by age into subgroups of 18-55, 56-69 and 70-plus years, and those subgroups contained approximately 150, 30 and 60 TCR-sequenced participants, respectively.

Trimmed from V: 0 bases; trimmed from J: 4 bases; junction bases lacking a gene match: 4. The CDR3 has 16 amino acids, counting the end cysteine and phenylalanine. Just CDR3 DNA is preserved here, 48 bases in frame from base 1. Via the germline V gene, CDR1 is MNHEY and CDR2 SVGEGT. The CDR3 regions of human TCRbeta chains were analyzed by immunosequencing. For the original study's pipeline: Repertoire TCRs were matched against a reference library of SARS-CoV-2-specific TCRs generated with the MIRA antigen-specificity platform. Breadth was defined as the fraction of unique TCRs that were SARS-CoV-2-associated. Depth was defined as the fraction of total T cells that were SARS-CoV-2-associated. Using the MIRA data, every spike-specific TCR was mapped to the spike region that the TCR reacted to and assigned to either a CD4 or a CD8 class. Log10-transformed breadth and depth values were compared by one-way ANOVA with Sidak's multiple comparisons tests. This immuneACCESS table, as held by TCRdb, lists in-frame sequences with V and J called but not all clones. Of the missing ones, under half trace to an unresolved V gene in checked studies; the others have no known cause. That table gives V, J and clone size, and the DNA gave D and trimming. Counted in this sample were some 120,000 clones; approximately 86% of them appeared once. The top ten clones comprise 8% to 10% of the sample.

Study-wide findings and limitations: Vaccine-associated CD4 TCRs spanned the whole spike protein, with dominant responses in regions 160-218 and 743-854. In the small 56-69-year group, the increase in depth fell short of significance, most likely because of low power. Conclusions about previously exposed vaccinees are limited, since just 5 to 7 AZD1222 recipients were seropositive for SARS-CoV-2 at baseline. No day 14 peak-response samples were available, so repertoires were characterized only after the peak T cell response. Spike-specific TCR breadth and depth rose significantly after two AZD1222 doses compared with day 0 and with MenACWY recipients. Reportedly, almost half of the unique spike-specific TCRs recognized epitopes lying outside the regions that are mutated in the B.1.351 and B.1.1.7 variants. Participants were mostly white British, with more females than males. The authors suggested clonal diversity may have been underestimated.

The origin of this receptor is an adult in good health. This specimen consisted of peripheral blood, obtained on day 0 of AZD1222 vaccination. The sequence is built from TRBV6-2 or TRBV6-3 and TRBJ2-1; TRBD2 lines up with 9 middle nucleotides. The CDR3 protein sequence reads: CASSYSAGGLYNEQFF. The DNA sequence is TGTGCCAGCAGTTACTCGGCGGGGGGGTTGTACAATGAGCAGTTCTTC.